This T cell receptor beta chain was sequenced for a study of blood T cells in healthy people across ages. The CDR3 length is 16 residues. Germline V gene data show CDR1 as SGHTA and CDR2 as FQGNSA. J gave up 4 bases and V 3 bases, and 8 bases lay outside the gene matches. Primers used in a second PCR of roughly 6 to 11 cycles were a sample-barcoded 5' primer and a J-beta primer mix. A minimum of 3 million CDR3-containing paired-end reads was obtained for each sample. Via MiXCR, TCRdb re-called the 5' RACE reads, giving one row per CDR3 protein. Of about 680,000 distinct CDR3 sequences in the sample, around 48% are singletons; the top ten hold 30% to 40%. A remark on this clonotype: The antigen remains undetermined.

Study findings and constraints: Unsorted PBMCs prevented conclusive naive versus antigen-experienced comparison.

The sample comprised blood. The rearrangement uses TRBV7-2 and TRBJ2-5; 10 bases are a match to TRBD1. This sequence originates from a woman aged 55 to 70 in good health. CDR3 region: CASSFPRQGAGETQYF. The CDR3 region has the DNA TGTGCCAGCAGCTTCCCAAGACAGGGGGCGGGAGAGACCCAGTACTTC.